A selection of T cell receptor beta chains follows, all from one sample in a study of control samples from healthy donors and cancer patients. Assay used: immunoSEQ multiplex PCR; TCRdb lists only in-frame clones, some missing. The sample carries about 250,000 clones, more than 65% recorded once. The sample was PBMCs. Receptor source: a woman between 55 and 75 years old with lung cancer. Both conserved end residues are part of each CDR3. The order of the fields is J gene, CDR3 length, V gene, CDR3 protein.

J: TRBJ2-3; length: 15; V: TRBV5-1; CDR3: CASSFTSGRWDTQYF
J: TRBJ2-7; length: 15; V: TRBV2; CDR3: CASSEARTGSGEQYF
J: TRBJ2-5; length: 15; V: TRBV28; CDR3: CASIRNGRGPETQYF
J: TRBJ1-5; length: 16; V: TRBV19; CDR3: CASIPPPGHGNQPQHF
J: TRBJ2-5; length: 15; V: TRBV6-6; CDR3: CASNFPGTAQETQYF
J: TRBJ2-3; length: 15; V: TRBV10-3; CDR3: CAISDGLGSTDTQYF
J: TRBJ2-2; length: 16; V: TRBV7-7; CDR3: CASSLAASLNTGELFF
J: TRBJ2-6; length: 13; V: TRBV12-3/TRBV12-4; CDR3: CASSPEWANVLTF
J: TRBJ2-2; length: 17; V: TRBV5-4; CDR3: CASSLVKITGFTGELFF
J: TRBJ2-1; length: 14; V: TRBV5-4; CDR3: CASSLPGANNEQFF
J: TRBJ2-2; length: 16; V: TRBV7-7; CDR3: CASSPGASGYTGELFF
J: TRBJ2-7; length: 15; V: TRBV3-1/TRBV3-2; CDR3: CASSQEQALSYEQYF
J: TRBJ1-3; length: 15; V: TRBV18; CDR3: CASSPQGSSGNTIYF
J: TRBJ1-2; length: 12; V: TRBV28; CDR3: CASSLSFYGYTF
J: TRBJ1-4; length: 13; V: TRBV18; CDR3: CASGHDSKEKLFF
J: TRBJ1-1; length: 13; V: TRBV12-3/TRBV12-4; CDR3: CASSLTGYTEAFF
J: TRBJ2-1; length: 14; V: TRBV5-1; CDR3: CASSWSGDGREQFF
J: TRBJ1-3; length: 16; V: TRBV28; CDR3: CASIKTGGFSGNTIYF
J: TRBJ2-1; length: 15; V: TRBV11-2; CDR3: CASLASTGGLAEQFF
J: TRBJ1-2; length: 15; V: TRBV5-1; CDR3: CASSLRGQGRDGYTF
J: TRBJ1-5; length: 14; V: TRBV7-9; CDR3: CASSLNSGIQPQHF
J: TRBJ2-3; length: 15; V: TRBV18; CDR3: CASSSRDRGTDTQYF
J: TRBJ2-7; length: 13; V: TRBV30; CDR3: CAWSRQVPYEQYF
J: TRBJ2-1; length: 15; V: TRBV15; CDR3: CATSSTGGGNNEQFF
J: TRBJ1-5; length: 14; V: TRBV19; CDR3: CASSTSGGEQPQHF
J: TRBJ2-5; length: 15; V: TRBV5-4; CDR3: CASSLGRALWETQYF
J: TRBJ1-3; length: 16; V: TRBV19; CDR3: CASRNKQGAAGNTIYF
J: TRBJ2-7; length: 14; V: TRBV28; CDR3: CASRGAGSSYEQYF
J: TRBJ2-5; length: 15; V: TRBV24-1; CDR3: CATSESRGSGETQYF
J: TRBJ1-4; length: 14; V: TRBV5-1; CDR3: CASSPVPEDEKLFF
J: TRBJ2-5; length: 16; V: TRBV5-1; CDR3: CASSLAPAGGLETQYF
J: TRBJ2-2; length: 16; V: TRBV18; CDR3: CASSQSSGRNTGELFF
J: TRBJ2-7; length: 13; V: TRBV6-6; CDR3: CASSFRDPHEQYF
J: TRBJ2-6; length: 14; V: TRBV5-1; CDR3: CASSQLSGANVLTF
J: TRBJ1-2; length: 14; V: TRBV6-1; CDR3: CASSERGRLDGYTF
J: TRBJ1-2; length: 13; V: TRBV28; CDR3: CASSAGQGVGYTF
J: TRBJ2-5; length: 13; V: TRBV27; CDR3: CASKMDSQETQYF
J: TRBJ1-6; length: 17; V: TRBV25-1; CDR3: CASSEFGRDGRNSPLHF
J: TRBJ2-4; length: 16; V: TRBV3-1/TRBV3-2; CDR3: CASSQDGGAAKNIQYF
J: TRBJ2-5; length: 13; V: TRBV12-3/TRBV12-4; CDR3: CASSYRGSETQYF
J: TRBJ2-7; length: 13; V: TRBV5-1; CDR3: CASSWTGPDEQYF
J: TRBJ1-2; length: 14; V: TRBV25-1; CDR3: CASRLRGGSSGYTF
J: TRBJ2-5; length: 13; V: TRBV28; CDR3: CASYEDRVKTQYF
J: TRBJ2-1; length: 15; V: TRBV11-1; CDR3: CASSLVAGVYNEQFF
J: TRBJ2-2; length: 15; V: TRBV19; CDR3: CASSVTSGSGGELFF
J: TRBJ1-4; length: 19; V: TRBV15; CDR3: CATSRSLTGGSTPDEKLFF
J: TRBJ2-7; length: 14; V: TRBV5-6; CDR3: CASSSGLPPYEQYF
J: TRBJ2-7; length: 16; V: TRBV6-5; CDR3: CASSYLGSQISYEQYF
J: TRBJ2-4; length: 13; V: TRBV5-8; CDR3: CASSLWGLDIQYF
J: TRBJ2-7; length: 15; V: TRBV5-1; CDR3: CASSLAPGTSYEQYF
J: TRBJ1-2; length: 11; V: TRBV6-1; CDR3: CASSEEGGYTF
J: TRBJ2-1; length: 17; V: TRBV9; CDR3: CASSVSLAGGLYNEQFF
J: TRBJ1-1; length: 15; V: TRBV6-5; CDR3: CASSYSVSLRTEAFF